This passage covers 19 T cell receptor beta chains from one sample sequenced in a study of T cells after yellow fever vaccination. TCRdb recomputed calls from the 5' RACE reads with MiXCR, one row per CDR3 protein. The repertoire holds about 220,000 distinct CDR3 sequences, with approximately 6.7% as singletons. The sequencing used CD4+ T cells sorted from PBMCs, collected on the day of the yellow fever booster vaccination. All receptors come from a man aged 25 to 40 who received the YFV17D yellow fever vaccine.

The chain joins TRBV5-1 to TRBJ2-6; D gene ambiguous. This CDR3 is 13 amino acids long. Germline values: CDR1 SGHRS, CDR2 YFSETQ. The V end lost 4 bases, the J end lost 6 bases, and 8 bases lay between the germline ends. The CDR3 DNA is TGCGCCAGCAGCCGAGAGGCGGCCAACGTCCTGACTTTC. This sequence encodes CASSREAANVLTF.

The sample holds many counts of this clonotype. CDR3 DNA: TGTGCCAGCGGACTGTTTAACCGGGAAGAGACCCAGTACTTC. Protein: CASGLFNREETQYF. The V and J genes are TRBV7-9 and TRBJ2-5; D is perhaps TRBD2 (5 bases). This CDR3 spans 14 amino acids. Trimming took 8 bases from V and 3 from J, leaving 16 bases between them. From germline, CDR1 is SEHNR and CDR2 FQNEAQ (reference sequence).

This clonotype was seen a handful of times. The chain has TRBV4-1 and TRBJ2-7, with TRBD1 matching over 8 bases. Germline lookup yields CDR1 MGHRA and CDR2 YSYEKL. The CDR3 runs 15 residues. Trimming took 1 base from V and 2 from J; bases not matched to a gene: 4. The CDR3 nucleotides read TGCGCCAGCAGCCAAGGACCAGGGGGCACCTACGAGCAGTACTTC. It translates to CASSQGPGGTYEQYF.

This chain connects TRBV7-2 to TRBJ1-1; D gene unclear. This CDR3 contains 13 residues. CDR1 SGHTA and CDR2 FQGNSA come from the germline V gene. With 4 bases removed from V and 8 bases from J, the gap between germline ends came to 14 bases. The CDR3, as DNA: TGTGCCAGCAGCTCAACCCCAGGAATAGAAGCTTTCTTT. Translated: CASSSTPGIEAFF.

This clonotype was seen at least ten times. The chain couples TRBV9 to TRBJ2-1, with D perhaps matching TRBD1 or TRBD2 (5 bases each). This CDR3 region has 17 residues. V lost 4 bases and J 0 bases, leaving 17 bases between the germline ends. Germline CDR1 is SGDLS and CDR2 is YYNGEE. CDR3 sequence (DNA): TGTGCCAGCAGCCAGGGTTCGGAGCGGACCTCCTACAATGAGCAGTTCTTC. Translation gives CASSQGSERTSYNEQFF. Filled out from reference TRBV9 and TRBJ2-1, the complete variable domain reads DSGVTQTPKHLITATGQRVTLRCSPRSGDLSVYWYQQSLDQGLQFLIQYYNGEERAKGNILERFSAQQFPDLHSELNLSSLELGDSALYFCASSQGSERTSYNEQFFGPGTRLTVL.

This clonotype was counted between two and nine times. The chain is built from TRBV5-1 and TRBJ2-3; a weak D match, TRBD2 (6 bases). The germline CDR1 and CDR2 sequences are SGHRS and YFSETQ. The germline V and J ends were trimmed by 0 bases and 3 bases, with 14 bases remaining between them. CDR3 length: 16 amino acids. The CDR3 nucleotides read TGCGCCAGCAGCTTGGCGGGGGATGGGGGAACAGATACGCAGTATTTT. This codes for CASSLAGDGGTDTQYF.

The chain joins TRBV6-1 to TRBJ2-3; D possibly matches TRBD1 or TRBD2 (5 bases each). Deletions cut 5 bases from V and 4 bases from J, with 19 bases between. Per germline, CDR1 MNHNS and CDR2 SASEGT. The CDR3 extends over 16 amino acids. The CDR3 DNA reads TGTGCCAGCAGTCCCCTTGGGGGAGTAGGGGCAGATACGCAGTATTTT. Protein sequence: CASSPLGGVGADTQYF.

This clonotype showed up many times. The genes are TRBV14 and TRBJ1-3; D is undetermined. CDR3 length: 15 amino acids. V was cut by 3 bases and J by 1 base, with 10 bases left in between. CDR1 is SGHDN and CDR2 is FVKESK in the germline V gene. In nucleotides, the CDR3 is TGTGCCAGCAGCCAGAGGACGGGTTCTGGAAACACCATATATTTT. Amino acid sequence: CASSQRTGSGNTIYF.

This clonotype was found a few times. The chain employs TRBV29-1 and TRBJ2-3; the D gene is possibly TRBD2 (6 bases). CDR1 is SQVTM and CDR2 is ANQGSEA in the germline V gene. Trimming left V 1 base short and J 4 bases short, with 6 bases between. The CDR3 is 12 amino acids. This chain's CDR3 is CSVEGGADTQYF. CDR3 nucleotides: TGCAGCGTTGAAGGGGGGGCAGATACGCAGTATTTT.

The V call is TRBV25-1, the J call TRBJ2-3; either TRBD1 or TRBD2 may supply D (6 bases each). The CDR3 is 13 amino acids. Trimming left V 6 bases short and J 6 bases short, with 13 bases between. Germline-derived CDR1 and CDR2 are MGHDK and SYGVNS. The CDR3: CASSPVGGDTQYF. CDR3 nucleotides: TGTGCCAGCAGCCCCGTGGGGGGCGATACGCAGTATTTT.

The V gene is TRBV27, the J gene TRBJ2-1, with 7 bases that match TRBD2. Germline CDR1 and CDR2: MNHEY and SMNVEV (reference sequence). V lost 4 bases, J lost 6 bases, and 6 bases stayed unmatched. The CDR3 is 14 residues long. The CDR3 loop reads CASSSGLGGNEQFF. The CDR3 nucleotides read TGTGCCAGCAGTTCAGGACTAGGAGGCAATGAGCAGTTCTTC.

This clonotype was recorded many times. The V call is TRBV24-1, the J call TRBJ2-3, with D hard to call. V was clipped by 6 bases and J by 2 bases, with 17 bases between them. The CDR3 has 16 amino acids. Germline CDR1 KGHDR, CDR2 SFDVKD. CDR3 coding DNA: TGTGCCACCAGTAGTACACAGAACGGCATCACAGATACGCAGTATTTT. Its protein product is CATSSTQNGITDTQYF.

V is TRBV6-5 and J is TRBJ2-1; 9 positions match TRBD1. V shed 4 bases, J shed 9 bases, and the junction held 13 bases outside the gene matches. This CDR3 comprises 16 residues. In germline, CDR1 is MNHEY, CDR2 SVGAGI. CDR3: CASSSKRGTGTPEQFF. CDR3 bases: TGTGCCAGCAGTTCTAAGCGAGGGACAGGGACGCCTGAGCAGTTCTTC.

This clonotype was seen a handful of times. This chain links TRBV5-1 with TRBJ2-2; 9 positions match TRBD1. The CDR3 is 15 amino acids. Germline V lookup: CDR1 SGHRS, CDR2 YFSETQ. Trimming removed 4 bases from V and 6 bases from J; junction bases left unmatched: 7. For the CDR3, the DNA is TGCGCCAGCAGCCCGCAGGGACAGGGTGCCGGGGAGCTGTTTTTT. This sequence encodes CASSPQGQGAGELFF.

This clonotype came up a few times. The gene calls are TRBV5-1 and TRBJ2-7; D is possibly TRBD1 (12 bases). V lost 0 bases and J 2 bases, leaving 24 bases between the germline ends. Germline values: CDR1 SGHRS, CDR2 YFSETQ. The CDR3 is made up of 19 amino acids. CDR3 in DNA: TGCGCCAGCAGCTTGGGGGGACAGGGGGCGACTAGCGGGACCTACGAGCAGTACTTC. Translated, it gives CASSLGGQGATSGTYEQYF. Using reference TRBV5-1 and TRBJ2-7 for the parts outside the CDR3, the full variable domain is KAGVTQTPRYLIKTRGQQVTLSCSPISGHRSVSWYQQTPGQGLQFLFEYFSETQRNKGNFPGRFSGRQFSNSRSEMNVSTLELGDSALYLCASSLGGQGATSGTYEQYFGPGTRLTVT.

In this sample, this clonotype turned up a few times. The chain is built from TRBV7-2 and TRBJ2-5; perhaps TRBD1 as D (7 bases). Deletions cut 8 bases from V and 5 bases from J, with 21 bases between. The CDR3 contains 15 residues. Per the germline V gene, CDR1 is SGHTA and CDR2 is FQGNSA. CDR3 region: CASQGGGRPVETQYF. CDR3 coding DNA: TGTGCCAGCCAGGGGGGAGGACGGCCCGTGGAGACCCAGTACTTC.

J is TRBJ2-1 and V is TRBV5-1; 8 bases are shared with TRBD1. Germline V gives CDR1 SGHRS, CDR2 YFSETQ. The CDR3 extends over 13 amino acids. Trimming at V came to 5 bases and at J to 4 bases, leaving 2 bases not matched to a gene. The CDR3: CASRGTGYNEQFF. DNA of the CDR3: TGCGCCAGCAGAGGGACAGGATACAATGAGCAGTTCTTC.

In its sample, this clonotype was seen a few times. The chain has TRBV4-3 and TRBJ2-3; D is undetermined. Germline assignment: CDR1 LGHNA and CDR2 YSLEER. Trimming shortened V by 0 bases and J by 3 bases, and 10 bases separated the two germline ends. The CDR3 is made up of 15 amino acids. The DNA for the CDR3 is TGCGCCAGCAGCCAAGATTTGAGATTTACAGATACGCAGTATTTT. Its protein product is CASSQDLRFTDTQYF.

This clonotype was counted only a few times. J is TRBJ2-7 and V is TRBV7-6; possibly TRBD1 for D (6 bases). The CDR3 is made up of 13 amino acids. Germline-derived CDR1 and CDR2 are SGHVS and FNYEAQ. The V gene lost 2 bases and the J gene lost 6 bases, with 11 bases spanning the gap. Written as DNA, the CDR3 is TGTGCCAGCAGCTTAAACAGGGTGGGCGAGCAGTACTTC. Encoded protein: CASSLNRVGEQYF.